Only a few counts were recorded for the clone carrying this T cell receptor beta chain. The antigen is not known. The time point denotes: pre-sensitization, week 0. Treatment of the sample: therapeutic diphenylcyclopropenone sensitization with weekly scalp DPC. TCRdb ran MiXCR on the RACE reads and lists one entry per CDR3 protein. The sample has approximately 52,000 distinct CDR3 sequences, about a tenth seen once; the top ten hold about 14%. The entry originates in a study of human T cells and chemical hapten exposure. Overall study: Alopecia areata, totalis or universalis was found in mostly female patients. Study-level points and caveats: In the PT1 data, expanded TCR counts showed a positive correlation with patch test score.

The CDR3 is made up of 15 amino acids. J gave up 0 bases and V 5 bases, and 4 bases lay outside the gene matches. Germline assignment: CDR1 SEHNR and CDR2 FQNEAQ (reference sequence). The V call is TRBV7-9, the J call TRBJ1-1; TRBD1 matches at 9 bases. The sequenced sample was whole blood, obtained in connection with sensitization to the hapten diphenylcyclopropenone (DPC). This clonotype was obtained from a woman aged 40 to 50 with alopecia areata. Some clones in this sample may be carry-over from other donors' samples. The CDR3 sequence: CASSRGTGMNTEAFF. The CDR3 bases are TGTGCCAGCAGCCGGGGGACAGGGATGAACACTGAAGCTTTCTTT.